This TCR beta chain was observed in a study of beta chain features in type 1 diabetes (dated by TCRdb to the late 2010s). Broadly, across the study: Mean age, gender distribution, total cell number and subset yield did not differ between patients and healthy donors. The study compared the TCRB repertoires of sorted circulating CD4+ T cell subsets in recently diagnosed type 1 diabetes patients with those in matched healthy donors. A total of roughly 100 million sorted cells were examined across all samples, and a strong correlation was observed between cell number per subset and RNA yield. Naive and central memory subsets were obtained from all 30 or so donors, but regulatory and stem cell-like memory subsets were isolated from only 8 patients and roughly 8 healthy donors.

This clone was counted only a few times. What this receptor recognizes is not known. Base qualities are not provided; no much larger clone lies one nucleotide away. Overall study results and their limits: Naive, central memory and regulatory TCRB repertoires appeared more similar among patients than among healthy donors. Because small numbers of individuals were included in the HLA sub-analyses, any influence of HLA type on TCRB rearrangement was left unresolved. At VDJ recombination sites, patients with type 1 diabetes made fewer insertions and deleted more nucleotides, a pattern implying thymic rearrangement abnormalities. A moderate but significant shortening of TCRB CDR3 length was observed in type 1 diabetes patients in all four CD4+ subsets. Because cDNA was sequenced instead of genomic DNA, activated cells with high expression could be over-represented, although the groups did not differ in activation or CD3 levels. PCR may preferentially amplify shorter templates, but because patient and control samples were amplified and corrected together, any resulting skew would affect both groups equally.

Clipping removes 6 bases from V and 2 bases from J, with 8 as the unmatched junction base count. The germline V gene (reference sequence) specifies MNHNY as CDR1 and SVGAGI as CDR2. Reading from cysteine to valine, the CDR3 counts 15 amino acids. Of all the DNA, just the CDR3 is kept, 45 bases in frame from base 1. A single peripheral blood draw of approximately 120 mL on average was collected from each donor into heparinised tubes. Using a panel that included CD45RO, CCR7, CD25, CD127, CD95 and CD27, naive, central memory, regulatory and stem cell-like memory CD4+ T cells were sorted on a BD FACSAria II. Every sorted population had a purity above 95%. PBMCs were isolated immediately by Lymphoprep density gradient centrifugation and stained directly without culture. Samples were stained and sorted in pairs, with one healthy donor and one patient per experiment, so that batch effects were minimized.

The entire amount of isolated RNA was reverse transcribed using the High Capacity cDNA Reverse Transcription Kit, so the sequenced TCRB transcripts were expressed ones. Naive, central memory and regulatory T cell samples underwent deep immunoSEQ sequencing, averaging about 3.5 million total reads per sample. Sorted cells were lysed in RLT buffer and RNA was extracted with DNase-treated RNeasy Micro or Mini kits, depending on cell number. Each cell subset was processed separately to prevent cross-contamination, with patient and healthy donor samples processed together. The immunoSEQ multiplex PCR was used to amplify TCRB sequences from cDNA, yielding 87-bp fragments that span the CDR3 region. Sequencing of the amplicons was performed on the Illumina HiSeq platform. Under the source paper's analysis protocol: Synthetic template baselines were used to correct PCR bias computationally, reads within Hamming distance 2 were collapsed, and singletons that could not be merged were discarded. Reads were aligned against IMGT to assign V, D and J genes, CDR3 length and insertions or deletions at six rearrangement sites. Within each subset, clonotype counts were normalized to sorted cell number, after which true diversity and Gini coefficients were computed with the tcR R package. The overlap coefficient, calculated on TCRB nucleotide sequences, was used to measure repertoire sharing. The table was pulled from immuneACCESS by TCRdb, which kept in-frame rearrangements only. Such tables lose some clones; where checked, under half of the loss comes from unresolved V genes, and the rest has no known cause. The DNA gave D and trimming, while V, J and clone size come from that table. The sample profile shows about 290,000 clones; approximately 8.1% of them were found once. Together, the top ten hold 0.9% to 1.2% of the sample.

Sequencing was done on a sample of central memory CD4+ T cells from blood. Recombination joined TRBV6-6 with TRBJ2-7; 9 bases in the middle match TRBD1. The clonotype was recovered from a young woman in good health. The DNA sequence follows: TGTGCCAGCAGACCTGGGACAGGGCTTACCTACGAGCAGTACGTC. Protein translation: CASRPGTGLTYEQYV.